The subject of this entry is one T cell receptor beta chain. The table lists this clonotype with a few counts. Its binding antigen is unknown. No per-base quality is available; no much larger clone lies one base away. Deletion took 5 bases off V and 10 bases off J, with a span of 8 bases between the germline ends. Its CDR3 holds 11 amino acids, cysteine through phenylalanine. Just CDR3 DNA is preserved here, 33 bases in frame from base 1. The data belong to a study of T-cell reconstitution after alpha-beta-depleted transplantation in children (dated by TCRdb to 2016 to 2017). For context, the study as a whole: Using TCR repertoire profiling, the study quantitatively followed how T-cell immune reconstitution unfolded in children after TCRalphabeta/CD19-depleted allogeneic hematopoietic cell transplantation.

Library method: PCR. The run used an Illumina HiSeq 2500. To normalize quantification of the TCRbeta repertoire, the TCR libraries were built with molecular barcoding that relied on unique molecular identifiers. TCRdb trimmed the raw reads at Q25, called clones with MiXCR and kept productive beta chains. For every CDR3 protein sequence, its rows merge into one entry that carries the most common genes and DNA. The sample records approximately 590,000 distinct CDR3 sequences, about 10% of which are singletons. The ten most abundant clones make up 4% of the sample. The input for sequencing was PBMCs from the stem cell graft donor, taken from the stem cell graft. This TCR derives from a human donor who donated a stem cell graft to a child with acute myeloid leukemia. The rearranged chain carries TRBV12-3 or TRBV12-4 and TRBJ1-4, with an unclear D gene assignment. The nucleotide sequence is given as TGTGCCAGCAGTGCCGCCGGAAAACTGTTTTTT. It encodes CASSAAGKLFF.